A single sample is the source of the 26 T cell receptor beta chains below, sequenced in a study of CXCR3-negative and CXCR3-positive naive CD8 T cells. Study outcomes and limitations: More hydrophobic TRB CDR3s occurred in CXCR3-positive than in CXCR3-negative naive cells.

These receptors' targets are unknown. UMI labels and 5' RACE were used to prepare the TRB cDNA libraries. TCRdb re-called the 5' RACE reads and shows each CDR3 protein once, DNA omitted. The table for this sample gives around 50,000 distinct CDR3 sequences. Sequenced: naive CXCR3+ CD8+ T cells from blood. Subset in this sample: CD45RO-CCR7+CD27+CD95- naive CD8+ T cells expressing CXCR3 (TNR3+). The receptors stem from a human donor in good health. Some clones in this sample may be carry-over from other donors' samples.

J is TRBJ2-7 and V is TRBV5-5; TCRdb gives TRBD1 as the D gene, but with no DNA this cannot be confirmed. The length of the CDR3 is 15 residues. CDR1 is SGHKS, CDR2 YYEKEE, per germline (reference sequence). CDR3 amino acids: CASSPPDRGPYEQYF.

The genes are TRBV4-2 and TRBJ2-2. This CDR3 region has 18 residues. Germline CDR1 is LGHNA and CDR2 is YNFKEQ. CDR3 region: CASSQVLSRTTRTGELFF.

V is TRBV29-1 and J is TRBJ2-2; checking the TCRdb D call of TRBD1 is not possible without DNA. Germline CDR1 SQVTM, CDR2 ANQGSEA. This CDR3 has 14 residues. CDR3 in amino acids: CSAEDQGGAGELFF.

The rearrangement links TRBV11-2 to TRBJ2-3; TCRdb calls TRBD1, which cannot be checked without DNA. The CDR3 spans 16 residues. CDR1 SGHAT and CDR2 FQNNGV come from the germline V gene. The CDR3: CASSTRVDPSTDTQYF.

V gene TRBV11-3 combines with J gene TRBJ1-4. Germline V gives CDR1 SGHNT, CDR2 YENEEA. This CDR3 spans 14 amino acids. CDR3 loop: CASTRLEVGEKLFF.

The chain recombines TRBV12-3 or TRBV12-4 with TRBJ2-2; TCRdb outputs TRBD2, but without DNA this stays unchecked. The CDR3 consists of 16 residues. CDR3 in amino acids: CASSFPSGGAPGELFF.

The rearrangement links TRBV7-3 to TRBJ2-1; TCRdb lists TRBD1, though no DNA is available to test this call. The CDR3 is 13 amino acids. The germline CDR1 and CDR2 sequences are SGHTA and FQGTGA. CDR3 sequence: CASSFGGSNEQFF.

This clonotype is identified as medium-sized from frequency. The V call is TRBV7-6, the J call TRBJ2-1; absent DNA, TCRdb's TRBD1 call cannot be checked. Germline-derived CDR1 and CDR2 are SGHVS and FNYEAQ. This CDR3 region has 13 residues. The CDR3 loop is CASSGGGQGEQFF.

CDR3 sequence reads: CSVEGGGAPVEQYF. This sequence joins TRBV29-1 and TRBJ2-7; with no DNA, the TCRdb D assignment of TRBD1 cannot be verified. The CDR3 spans 14 residues. Germline V gene data show CDR1 as SQVTM and CDR2 as ANQGSEA.

The V and J genes are TRBV5-1 and TRBJ2-1. This CDR3 has 13 amino acids. In germline, CDR1 is SGHRS, CDR2 YFSETQ. The CDR3 protein is CASSLGDNNEQFF.

The rearrangement joins TRBV28 to TRBJ2-7; TCRdb lists TRBD2, though no DNA is available to test this call. CDR3 length equals 13 residues. Germline CDR1 is MDHEN and CDR2 is SYDVKM. CDR3: CASSLLLGQEQYF.

The chain's CDR3 is CASSLFSYREDSPLHF. This rearrangement joins TRBV6-5 to TRBJ1-6; absent DNA, TCRdb's TRBD1 call cannot be checked. The germline gives CDR1 MNHEY, CDR2 SVGAGI. This CDR3 has 16 amino acids.

J is TRBJ2-5 and V is TRBV28; TCRdb's D call of TRBD1 is untestable without DNA. Germline loops: CDR1 MDHEN, CDR2 SYDVKM. This CDR3 region has 13 residues. Here the CDR3 reads CASTPGVEETQYF. Full variable domain (outside the CDR3, taken from reference TRBV28 and TRBJ2-5): DVKVTQSSRYLVKRTGEKVFLECVQDMDHENMFWYRQDPGLGLRLIYFSYDVKMKEKGDIPEGYSVSREKKERFSLILESASTNQTSMYLCASTPGVEETQYFGPGTRLLVL.

The V call is TRBV12-3 or TRBV12-4, the J call TRBJ2-3; the TRBD1 assignment by TCRdb is unverifiable without DNA. This CDR3 comprises 14 residues. The CDR3 is CASRGAWGTDTQYF.

The V call is TRBV20-1, the J call TRBJ2-2; TCRdb's assignment of TRBD1 cannot be checked, as there is no DNA. The CDR3 loop spans 16 amino acids. Germline CDR1 and CDR2: DFQATT and SNEGSKA (reference sequence). Here the CDR3 reads CSARSPGAGDTGELFF.

V and J are TRBV5-1 and TRBJ2-2; TCRdb's D gene call, TRBD2, goes unchecked for lack of DNA. Germline V gene sequence: CDR1 SGHRS, CDR2 YFSETQ. The CDR3 is made up of 15 amino acids. CDR3 in amino acids: CASSLSAGFAGELFF.

The chain combines TRBV7-2 with TRBJ2-5; the D call from TCRdb, TRBD1, cannot be confirmed without DNA. CDR3 length: 16 residues. CDR1 SGHTA and CDR2 FQGNSA come from the germline V gene. Here the CDR3 reads CASSPPRQGLQETQYF.

The J gene is TRBJ2-2, the V gene TRBV2; TCRdb picks TRBD1, but there is no DNA to check that call. The CDR3 totals 13 residues. The germline gives CDR1 SNHLY, CDR2 FYNNEI. CDR3: CASIGQGGGELFF.

The CDR3 spells CASSSTPGQGIHEQFF. This chain uses TRBV5-5 with TRBJ2-1; the TCRdb call, TRBD1, lacks DNA for checking. CDR3 size: 16 residues. Germline V lookup: CDR1 SGHKS, CDR2 YYEKEE (reference sequence).

The chain recombines TRBV25-1 with TRBJ1-6. Germline CDR1 MGHDK, CDR2 SYGVNS. The CDR3 extends over 14 amino acids. CDR3 amino acids: CASRGDYYNSPLHF. The full variable domain, completed using reference TRBV25-1 and TRBJ1-6, is EADIYQTPRYLVIGTGKKITLECSQTMGHDKMYWYQQDPGMELHLIHYSYGVNSTEKGDLSSESTVSRIRTEHFPLTLESARPSHTSQYLCASRGDYYNSPLHFGNGTRLTVT.

This rearrangement joins TRBV20-1 to TRBJ2-5; the D gene TCRdb calls, TRBD2, cannot be checked with no DNA. Germline V CDR1 and CDR2: DFQATT, SNEGSKA (reference sequence). The CDR3 is 17 amino acids. The chain's CDR3 is CSARDYSEVGGEETQYF.

The chain employs TRBV25-1 and TRBJ1-6; as DNA is missing, the TRBD1 call by TCRdb cannot be tested. Germline V lookup: CDR1 MGHDK, CDR2 SYGVNS. The CDR3 is made up of 15 amino acids. The CDR3 spells CASSPKGGGNSPLHF.

The chain is built from TRBV4-3 and TRBJ1-5; TCRdb names TRBD1, which stays unverified in the absence of DNA. The CDR3 sequence is 17 residues long. Germline V gene data show CDR1 as LGHNA and CDR2 as YSLEER. CDR3 protein: CASSQSFRGGGNQPQHF.

The gene calls are TRBV7-2 and TRBJ2-2; TCRdb calls TRBD2, which cannot be checked without DNA. The CDR3 sequence is 13 residues long. The V gene's germline CDR1 is SGHTA and CDR2 FQGNSA. CDR3 amino acids: CASRALGTGELFF.

The rearrangement links TRBV28 to TRBJ1-2; the TRBD1 assignment by TCRdb is unverifiable without DNA. The CDR3 extends over 12 amino acids. The germline V gene encodes CDR1 MDHEN and CDR2 SYDVKM. The CDR3 reads CASNPTGLGYTF.

The chain joins TRBV7-9 to TRBJ2-5. Looked up from germline, CDR1 is SEHNR and CDR2 is FQNEAQ (reference sequence). This CDR3 spans 14 amino acids. The CDR3 reads CASSPRPSEETQYF.